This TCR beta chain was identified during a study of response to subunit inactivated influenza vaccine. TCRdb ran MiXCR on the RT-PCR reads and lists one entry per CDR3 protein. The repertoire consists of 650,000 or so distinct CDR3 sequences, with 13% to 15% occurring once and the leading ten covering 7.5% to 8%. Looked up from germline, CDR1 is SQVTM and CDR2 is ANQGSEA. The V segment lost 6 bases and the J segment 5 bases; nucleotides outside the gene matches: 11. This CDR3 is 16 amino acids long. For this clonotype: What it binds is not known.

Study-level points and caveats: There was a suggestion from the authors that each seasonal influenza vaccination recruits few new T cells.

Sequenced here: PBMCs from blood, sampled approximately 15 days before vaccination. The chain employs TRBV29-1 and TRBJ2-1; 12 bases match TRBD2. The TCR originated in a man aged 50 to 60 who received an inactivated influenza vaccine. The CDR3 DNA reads TGCAGCGTGCATCCTCTAGCGGGGGGGTGGGACAATGAGCAGTTCTTC. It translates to CSVHPLAGGWDNEQFF.